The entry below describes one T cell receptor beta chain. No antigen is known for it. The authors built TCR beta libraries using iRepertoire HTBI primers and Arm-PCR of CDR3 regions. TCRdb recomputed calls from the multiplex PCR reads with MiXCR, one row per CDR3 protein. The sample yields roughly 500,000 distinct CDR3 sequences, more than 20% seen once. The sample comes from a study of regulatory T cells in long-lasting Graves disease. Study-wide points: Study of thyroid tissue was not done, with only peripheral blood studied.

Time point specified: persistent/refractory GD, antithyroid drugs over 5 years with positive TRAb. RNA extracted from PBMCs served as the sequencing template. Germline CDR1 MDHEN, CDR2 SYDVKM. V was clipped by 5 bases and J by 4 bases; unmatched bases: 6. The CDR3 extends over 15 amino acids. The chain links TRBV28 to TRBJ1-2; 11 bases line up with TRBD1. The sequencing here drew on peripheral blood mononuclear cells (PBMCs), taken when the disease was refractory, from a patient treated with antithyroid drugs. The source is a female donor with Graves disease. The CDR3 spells CASSLGQGAIYGYTF. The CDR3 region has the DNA TGTGCCAGCAGTCTTGGACAGGGGGCTATCTATGGCTACACCTTC.